These T cell receptor beta chains were read from a single sample in a study of CD8 T cells in Susac syndrome. Each CDR3 protein gets one entry after TCRdb re-called the immunoSEQ multiplex PCR reads with MiXCR. The table lists 80,000 or so distinct CDR3 sequences, roughly 91% of them singletons. The sample was CD4+ T cells from PBMCs. These receptors all come from a human donor with Susac syndrome. The CDR3 runs from the conserved cysteine through the conserved F or W. Fields, in order: J gene, D gene, clone size, V gene, CDR3 protein, CDR3 DNA. A D gene is named only where the DNA matches it firmly. The listing skips clone size in some rows; elsewhere it reads once, few, many or a size class.

j_call: TRBJ2-1
d_call: NA
clone_size: NA
v_call: TRBV23-1
cdr3_aa: CASSQSIRNEQFF
cdr3_nt: TGCGCCAGCAGTCAATCGATCCGCAATGAGCAGTTCTTC

j_call: TRBJ1-2
d_call: NA
clone_size: NA
v_call: TRBV12-3/TRBV12-4
cdr3_aa: CASSLGANYGYTF
cdr3_nt: TGTGCCAGCAGTTTGGGGGCTAACTATGGCTACACCTTC

j_call: TRBJ1-3
d_call: TRBD1
clone_size: NA
v_call: TRBV12-3/TRBV12-4
cdr3_aa: CASRPGQGSGNTIYF
cdr3_nt: TGTGCCAGCAGGCCGGGACAGGGGTCTGGAAACACCATATATTTT

j_call: TRBJ2-7
d_call: NA
clone_size: NA
v_call: TRBV20-1
cdr3_aa: CSASGRRLGHFYEQYF
cdr3_nt: TGCAGTGCTAGCGGAAGGAGGCTGGGACACTTCTACGAGCAGTACTTC

j_call: TRBJ2-4
d_call: NA
clone_size: NA
v_call: TRBV6-5
cdr3_aa: CASSYQVSLAKNIQYF
cdr3_nt: TGTGCCAGCAGTTACCAGGTCTCACTAGCCAAAAACATTCAGTACTTC

j_call: TRBJ2-5
d_call: NA
clone_size: NA
v_call: TRBV7-8
cdr3_aa: CASSLGGGRGQETQYF
cdr3_nt: TGTGCCAGCAGCTTAGGGGGTGGTAGGGGTCAAGAGACCCAGTACTTC

j_call: TRBJ1-6
d_call: TRBD1
clone_size: NA
v_call: TRBV19
cdr3_aa: CASRQGGRGRNSPLHF
cdr3_nt: TGTGCCAGTAGGCAAGGGGGCCGAGGTAGGAATTCACCCCTCCACTTT

j_call: TRBJ2-3
d_call: NA
clone_size: NA
v_call: TRBV14
cdr3_aa: CASSPFVDPQYF
cdr3_nt: TGTGCCAGCAGCCCGTTCGTGGATCCGCAGTATTTT

j_call: TRBJ1-1
d_call: NA
clone_size: once
v_call: TRBV9
cdr3_aa: CASSGRNGVLNTEAFF
cdr3_nt: TGTGCCAGCAGCGGACGAAACGGGGTATTGAACACTGAAGCTTTCTTT

j_call: TRBJ2-6
d_call: TRBD2
clone_size: NA
v_call: TRBV19
cdr3_aa: CASSELRGRAQNGANVLTF
cdr3_nt: TGTGCCAGTAGTGAATTACGCGGGAGGGCCCAAAATGGGGCCAACGTCCTGACTTTC

j_call: TRBJ2-7
d_call: NA
clone_size: NA
v_call: TRBV12-3/TRBV12-4
cdr3_aa: CASSLARAYEQYF
cdr3_nt: TGTGCCAGCAGCCTCGCCCGAGCCTACGAGCAGTACTTC

j_call: TRBJ2-2
d_call: NA
clone_size: NA
v_call: TRBV2
cdr3_aa: CASSEYWENGELFF
cdr3_nt: TGTGCCAGCAGTGAATATTGGGAAAACGGGGAGCTGTTTTTT

j_call: TRBJ2-1
d_call: NA
clone_size: NA
v_call: TRBV2
cdr3_aa: CASSRDSYNEQFF
cdr3_nt: TGTGCCAGCAGTAGGGATTCCTACAATGAGCAGTTCTTC

j_call: TRBJ1-1
d_call: NA
clone_size: NA
v_call: TRBV30
cdr3_aa: CAWTQGTNTEAFF
cdr3_nt: TGTGCCTGGACGCAGGGGACGAACACTGAAGCTTTCTTT

j_call: TRBJ2-1
d_call: TRBD2
clone_size: once
v_call: TRBV5-4
cdr3_aa: CASSLYGGLPYNEQFF
cdr3_nt: TGTGCCAGCAGCTTGTATGGGGGACTACCCTACAATGAGCAGTTCTTC

j_call: TRBJ2-1
d_call: TRBD1
clone_size: NA
v_call: TRBV6-5
cdr3_aa: CASSPGQGREQFF
cdr3_nt: TGTGCCAGCAGCCCCGGACAGGGGCGAGAGCAGTTCTTC

j_call: TRBJ1-5
d_call: NA
clone_size: once
v_call: TRBV6-2/TRBV6-3
cdr3_aa: CASSYLGRNQPQHF
cdr3_nt: TGTGCCAGCAGTTACCTGGGGAGGAATCAGCCCCAGCATTTT

j_call: TRBJ2-5
d_call: NA
clone_size: NA
v_call: TRBV19
cdr3_aa: CVREYQETQYF
cdr3_nt: TGTGTCCGGGAGTACCAAGAGACCCAGTACTTC

j_call: TRBJ2-3
d_call: NA
clone_size: NA
v_call: TRBV29-1
cdr3_aa: CSVPGQWRTDTQYF
cdr3_nt: TGCAGCGTCCCCGGACAGTGGCGCACAGATACGCAGTATTTT

j_call: TRBJ2-5
d_call: NA
clone_size: NA
v_call: TRBV7-9
cdr3_aa: CASSPRTAQETQYF
cdr3_nt: TGTGCCAGCAGCCCCCGGACAGCCCAAGAGACCCAGTACTTC

j_call: TRBJ2-1
d_call: NA
clone_size: NA
v_call: TRBV29-1
cdr3_aa: CSGVGGGQASYNEQFF
cdr3_nt: TGCAGCGGCGTGGGGGGAGGACAGGCGTCGTACAATGAGCAGTTCTTC

j_call: TRBJ2-1
d_call: TRBD2
clone_size: NA
v_call: TRBV7-8
cdr3_aa: CASSLNQGLDGEQFF
cdr3_nt: TGTGCCAGCAGCTTAAATCAAGGACTAGACGGTGAGCAGTTCTTC

j_call: TRBJ2-1
d_call: TRBD1
clone_size: NA
v_call: TRBV20-1
cdr3_aa: CSPSGQGVNEQFF
cdr3_nt: TGCAGTCCGTCCGGACAGGGGGTCAATGAGCAGTTCTTC

j_call: TRBJ2-1
d_call: NA
clone_size: NA
v_call: TRBV11-2
cdr3_aa: CASSFPGASRPRNEQFF
cdr3_nt: TGTGCCAGCAGCTTTCCCGGGGCCAGTCGACCTCGCAATGAGCAGTTCTTC

j_call: TRBJ1-2
d_call: NA
clone_size: NA
v_call: TRBV19
cdr3_aa: CASSIGGNYGYTF
cdr3_nt: TGTGCCAGTAGTATCGGGGGAAACTATGGCTACACCTTC

j_call: TRBJ2-2
d_call: NA
clone_size: NA
v_call: TRBV7-2
cdr3_aa: CASSLLDSTGELFF
cdr3_nt: TGTGCCAGCAGCCTACTAGACAGTACCGGGGAGCTGTTTTTT

j_call: TRBJ1-3
d_call: NA
clone_size: NA
v_call: TRBV12-3/TRBV12-4
cdr3_aa: CASSFGGGRNTIYF
cdr3_nt: TGTGCCAGCAGTTTCGGGGGGGGAAGAAACACCATATATTTT

j_call: TRBJ2-7
d_call: NA
clone_size: few
v_call: TRBV18
cdr3_aa: CASSPSSYEQYF
cdr3_nt: TGTGCCAGCTCCCCTAGCTCCTACGAGCAGTACTTC